This TCR beta chain was sequenced for a study of beta chain features in type 1 diabetes. All of the isolated RNA was reverse transcribed, so expressed TCRB transcripts were sequenced. Mean read depth for naive, central memory and regulatory T cell samples was approximately 3.57 million reads. The data were produced by immunoSEQ multiplex PCR, yet TCRdb's version contains in-frame clones alone and is incomplete. The table shows some 500,000 clones, with roughly an eighth occurring only once. In regard to this clone: Its matching antigen is unknown.

Whole-study findings and limits: The VDJ junctions of type 1 diabetes patients carried fewer insertions and more deletions. Naive, central memory and regulatory TCRB repertoires appeared more similar among patients than healthy donors.

This CDR3 spans 15 amino acids. V lost 2 bases, J lost 6 bases, and 14 bases lay in between. Germline CDR1 and CDR2: ENHRY and SYGVKD. Each donor gave one heparinised blood draw averaging around 120 mL. Source material: naive CD4+ T cells from blood. This TCR was recovered from a woman aged 18-30 years in good health. The rearrangement joins TRBV10-3 to TRBJ1-5; tentative D call: TRBD1 (5 bases). The CDR3 DNA sequence: TGTGCCATCAGTGAGGGATCAGGGATAGGTCAGCCCCAGCATTTT. It codes for CAISEGSGIGQPQHF.